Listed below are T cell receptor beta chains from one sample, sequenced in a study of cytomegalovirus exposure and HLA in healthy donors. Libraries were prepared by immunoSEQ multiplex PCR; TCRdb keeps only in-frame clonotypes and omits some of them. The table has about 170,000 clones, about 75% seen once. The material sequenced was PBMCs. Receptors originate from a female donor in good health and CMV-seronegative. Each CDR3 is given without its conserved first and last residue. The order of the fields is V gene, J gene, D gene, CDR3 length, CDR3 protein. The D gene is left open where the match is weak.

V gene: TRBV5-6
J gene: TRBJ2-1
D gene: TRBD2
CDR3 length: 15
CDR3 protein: ASSPLGTSGGTHGQF

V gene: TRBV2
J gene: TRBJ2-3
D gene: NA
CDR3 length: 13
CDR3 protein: ASSSVARGTDTQY

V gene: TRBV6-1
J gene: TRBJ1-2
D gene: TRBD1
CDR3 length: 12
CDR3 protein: ASRRTGGGYGYT

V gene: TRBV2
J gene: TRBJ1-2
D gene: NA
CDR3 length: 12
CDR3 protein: ASVEAGRNYGYT

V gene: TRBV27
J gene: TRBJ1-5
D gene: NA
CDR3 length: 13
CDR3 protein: ASKPAGRENQPQH

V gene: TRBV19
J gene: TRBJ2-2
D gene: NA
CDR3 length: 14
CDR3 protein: ASSIAAPTNTGELF

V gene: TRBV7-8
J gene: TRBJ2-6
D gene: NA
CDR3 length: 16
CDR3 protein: ASSSTVPRVGGANVLT

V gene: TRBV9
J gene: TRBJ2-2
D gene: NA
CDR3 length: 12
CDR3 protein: ASSVNTNTGELF

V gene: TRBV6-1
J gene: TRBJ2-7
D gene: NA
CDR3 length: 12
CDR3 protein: ASSEQRLSYEQY

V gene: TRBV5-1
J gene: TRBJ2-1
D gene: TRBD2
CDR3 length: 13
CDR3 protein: ASSQGLAGANEQF

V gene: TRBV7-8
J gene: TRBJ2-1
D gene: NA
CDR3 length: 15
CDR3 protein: ASSLAPGTRKGNEQF

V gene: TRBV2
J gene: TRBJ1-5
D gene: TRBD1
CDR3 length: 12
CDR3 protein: ASSDQGAGQPQH

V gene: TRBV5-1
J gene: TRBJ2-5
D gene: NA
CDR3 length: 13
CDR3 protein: ASSLALAGQETQY

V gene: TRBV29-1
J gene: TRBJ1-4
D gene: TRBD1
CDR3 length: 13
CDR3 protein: SVGLEGAAREKLF

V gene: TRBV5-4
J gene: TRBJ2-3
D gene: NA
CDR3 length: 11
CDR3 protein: ASSGRGTDTQY

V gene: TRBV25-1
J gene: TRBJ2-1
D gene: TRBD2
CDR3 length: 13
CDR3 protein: ASRLTSGRTLEQF

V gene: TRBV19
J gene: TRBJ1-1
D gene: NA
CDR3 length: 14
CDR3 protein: ASDLRYPGGQTEAF

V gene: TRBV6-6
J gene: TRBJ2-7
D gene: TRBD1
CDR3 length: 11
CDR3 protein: ASSRTGKGEQY

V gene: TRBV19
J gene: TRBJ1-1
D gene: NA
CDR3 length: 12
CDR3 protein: ASSIPGRYTEAF

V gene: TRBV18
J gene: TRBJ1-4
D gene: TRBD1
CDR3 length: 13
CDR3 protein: ASSRAGQLNEKLF

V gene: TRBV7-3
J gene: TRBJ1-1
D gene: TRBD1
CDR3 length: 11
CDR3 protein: ASSSRGQAGAF

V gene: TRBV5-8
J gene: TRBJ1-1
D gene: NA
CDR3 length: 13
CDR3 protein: ASSWGGAGKTEAF

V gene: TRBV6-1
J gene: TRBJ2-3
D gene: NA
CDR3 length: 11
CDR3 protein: ASSGLFTDTQY

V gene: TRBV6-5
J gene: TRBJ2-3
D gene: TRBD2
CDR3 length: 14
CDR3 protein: ASSYKPSGFTDTQY

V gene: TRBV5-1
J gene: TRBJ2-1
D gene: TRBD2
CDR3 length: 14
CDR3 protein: ASSSSGLVSYNEQF

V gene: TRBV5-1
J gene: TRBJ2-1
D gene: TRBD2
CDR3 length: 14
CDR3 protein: ASSRTSGDSYNEQF

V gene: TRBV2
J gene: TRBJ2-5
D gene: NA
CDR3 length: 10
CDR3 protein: ASSEWGGTQY

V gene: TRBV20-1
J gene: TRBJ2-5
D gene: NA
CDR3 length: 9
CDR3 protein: SAGLQETQY

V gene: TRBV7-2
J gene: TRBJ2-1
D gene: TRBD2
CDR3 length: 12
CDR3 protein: ASSLELAGGSQF

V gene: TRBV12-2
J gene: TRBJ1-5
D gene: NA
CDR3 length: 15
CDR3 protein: ASRSRNRGEGNQPQH

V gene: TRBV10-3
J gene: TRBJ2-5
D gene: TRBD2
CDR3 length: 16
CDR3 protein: AISDFGLAGGRGETQY

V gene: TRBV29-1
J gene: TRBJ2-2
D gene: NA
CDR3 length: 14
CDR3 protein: SVEARKSRNTGELF

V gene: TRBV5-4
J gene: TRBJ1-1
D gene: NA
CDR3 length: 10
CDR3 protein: ASSLERGQDF

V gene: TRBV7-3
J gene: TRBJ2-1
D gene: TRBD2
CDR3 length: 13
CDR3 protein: ASSSPGREGGEQF

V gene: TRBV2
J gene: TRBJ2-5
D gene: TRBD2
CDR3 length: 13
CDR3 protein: ASRGGGGPQETQY

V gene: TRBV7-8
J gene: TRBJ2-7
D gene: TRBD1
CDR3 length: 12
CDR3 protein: ASSLRDRTYEQY

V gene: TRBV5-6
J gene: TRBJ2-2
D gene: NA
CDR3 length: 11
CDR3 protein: ASSFQNTGELF

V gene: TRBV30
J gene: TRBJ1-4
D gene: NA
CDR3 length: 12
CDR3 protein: AWSVRGSGEKLF

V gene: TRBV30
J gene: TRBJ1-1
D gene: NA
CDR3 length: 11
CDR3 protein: AWMSDLNTEAF

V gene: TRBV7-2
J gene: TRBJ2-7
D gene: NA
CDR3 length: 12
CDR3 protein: ASSGGDHPYEQY

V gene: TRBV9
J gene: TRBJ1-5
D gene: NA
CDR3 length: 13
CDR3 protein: ASSEGGYSNQPQH

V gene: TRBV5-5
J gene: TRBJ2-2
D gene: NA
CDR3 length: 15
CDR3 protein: ASSSGRGMGNTGELF

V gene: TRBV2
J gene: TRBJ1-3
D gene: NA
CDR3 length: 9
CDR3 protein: ASTGGNTIY

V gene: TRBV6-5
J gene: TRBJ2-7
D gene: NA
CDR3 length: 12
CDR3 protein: ASSYAPSAYEQY

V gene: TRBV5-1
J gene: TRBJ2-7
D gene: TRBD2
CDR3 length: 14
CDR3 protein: ASSGSLGGGGYEQY

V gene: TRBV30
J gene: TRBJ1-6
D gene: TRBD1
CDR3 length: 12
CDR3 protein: AWSSGQLNSPLH

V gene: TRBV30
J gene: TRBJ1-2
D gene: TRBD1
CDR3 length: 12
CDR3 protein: AWSEDRGLYGYT

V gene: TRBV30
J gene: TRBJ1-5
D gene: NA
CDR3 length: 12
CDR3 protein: AWRAGVENQPQH

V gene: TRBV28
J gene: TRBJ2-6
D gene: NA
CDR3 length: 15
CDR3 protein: ASSNSWRGLGANVLT

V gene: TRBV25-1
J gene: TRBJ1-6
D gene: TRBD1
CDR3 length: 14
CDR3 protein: ASSGIGTGVSSPLH